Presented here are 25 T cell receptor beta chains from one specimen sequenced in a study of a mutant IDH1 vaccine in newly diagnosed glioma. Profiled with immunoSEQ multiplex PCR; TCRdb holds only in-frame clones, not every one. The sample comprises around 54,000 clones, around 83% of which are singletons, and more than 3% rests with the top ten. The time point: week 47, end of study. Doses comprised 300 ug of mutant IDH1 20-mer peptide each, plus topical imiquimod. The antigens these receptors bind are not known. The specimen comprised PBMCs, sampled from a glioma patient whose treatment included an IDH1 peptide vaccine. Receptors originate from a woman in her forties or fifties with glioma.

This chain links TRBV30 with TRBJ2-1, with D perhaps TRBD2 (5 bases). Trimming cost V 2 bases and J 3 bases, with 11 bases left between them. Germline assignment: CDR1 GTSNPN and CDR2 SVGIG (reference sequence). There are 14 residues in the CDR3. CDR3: CAWSPPTSYNEQFF. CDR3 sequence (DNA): TGTGCCTGGAGTCCTCCTACTAGCTACAATGAGCAGTTCTTC.

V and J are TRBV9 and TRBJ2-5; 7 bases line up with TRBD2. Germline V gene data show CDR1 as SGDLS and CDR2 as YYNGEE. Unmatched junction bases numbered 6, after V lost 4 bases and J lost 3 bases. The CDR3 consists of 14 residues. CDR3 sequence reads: CASSPSGGKETQYF. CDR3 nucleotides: TGTGCCAGCAGCCCCTCGGGAGGCAAAGAGACCCAGTACTTC.

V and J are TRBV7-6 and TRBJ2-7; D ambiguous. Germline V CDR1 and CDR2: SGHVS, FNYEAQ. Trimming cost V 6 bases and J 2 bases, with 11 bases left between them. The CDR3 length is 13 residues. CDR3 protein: CASSRTGPYEQYF. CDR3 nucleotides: TGTGCCAGCAGTCGGACGGGCCCCTACGAGCAGTACTTC.

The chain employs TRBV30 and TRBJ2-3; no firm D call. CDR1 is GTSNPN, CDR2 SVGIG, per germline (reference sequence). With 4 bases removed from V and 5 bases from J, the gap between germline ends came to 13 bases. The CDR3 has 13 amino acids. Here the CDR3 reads CAWNLRPGDTQYF. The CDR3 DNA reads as TGTGCCTGGAACCTCCGTCCGGGAGATACGCAGTATTTT.

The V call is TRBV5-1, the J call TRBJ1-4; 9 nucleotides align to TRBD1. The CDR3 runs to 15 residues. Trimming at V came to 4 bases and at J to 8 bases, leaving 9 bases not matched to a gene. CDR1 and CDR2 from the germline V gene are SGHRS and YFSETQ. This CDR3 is CASSLEGTGREKLFF. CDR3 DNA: TGCGCCAGCAGCCTTGAGGGGACAGGGCGGGAAAAACTGTTTTTT.

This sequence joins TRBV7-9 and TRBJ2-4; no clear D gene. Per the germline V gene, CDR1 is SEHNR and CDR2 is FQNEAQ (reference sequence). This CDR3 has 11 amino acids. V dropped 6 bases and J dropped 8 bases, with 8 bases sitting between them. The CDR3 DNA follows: TGTGCCAGCAGAGGAAAGGACATTCAGTACTTC. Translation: CASRGKDIQYF.

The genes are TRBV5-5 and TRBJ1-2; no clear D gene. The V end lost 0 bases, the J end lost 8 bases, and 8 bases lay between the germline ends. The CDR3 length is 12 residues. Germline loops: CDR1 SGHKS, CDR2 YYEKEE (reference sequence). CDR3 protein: CASSLVGSGYTF. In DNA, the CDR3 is TGTGCCAGCAGCTTGGTAGGGTCCGGCTACACCTTC.

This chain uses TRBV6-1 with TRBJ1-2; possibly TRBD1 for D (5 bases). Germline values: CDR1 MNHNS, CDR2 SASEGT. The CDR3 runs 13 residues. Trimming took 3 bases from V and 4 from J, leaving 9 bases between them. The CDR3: CASSEGGIYGYTF. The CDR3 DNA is TGTGCCAGCAGTGAGGGGGGGATCTATGGCTACACCTTC.

The CDR3 coding sequence is TGTGCCAGCAGCCTACGAGAGGGTGGAACTGAAAAACTGTTTTTT. Translating gives CASSLREGGTEKLFF. This sequence joins TRBV5-4 and TRBJ1-4, with unresolved D. From germline, CDR1 is SGHNT and CDR2 YYREEE (reference sequence). The V gene lost 4 bases and the J gene lost 7 bases, with 17 bases spanning the gap. This CDR3 has 15 residues.

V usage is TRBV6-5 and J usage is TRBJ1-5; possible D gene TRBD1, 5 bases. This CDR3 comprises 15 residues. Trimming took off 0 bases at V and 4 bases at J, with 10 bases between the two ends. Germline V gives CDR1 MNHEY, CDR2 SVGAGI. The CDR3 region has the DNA TGTGCCAGCAGTTACTCTTACAGGAGTAATCAGCCCCAGCATTTT. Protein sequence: CASSYSYRSNQPQHF.

The CDR3 DNA sequence: TGTGCCAGCAGCCAAGGGAGGGTCTCTCCCCTCTCACCCCTCCACTTT. Its protein product is CASSQGRVSPLSPLHF. The chain couples TRBV4-2 to TRBJ1-6; D call uncertain. Deletions cut 1 base from V and 10 bases from J, with 17 bases between. The germline V gene has CDR1 LGHNA and CDR2 YNFKEQ. This CDR3 has 16 amino acids.

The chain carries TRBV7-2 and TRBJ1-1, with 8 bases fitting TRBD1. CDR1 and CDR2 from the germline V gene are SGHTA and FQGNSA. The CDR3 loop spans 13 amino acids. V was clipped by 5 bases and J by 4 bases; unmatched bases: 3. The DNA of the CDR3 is TGTGCCAGCAGCCTACAGGGGGGCACTGAAGCTTTCTTT. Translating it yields CASSLQGGTEAFF.

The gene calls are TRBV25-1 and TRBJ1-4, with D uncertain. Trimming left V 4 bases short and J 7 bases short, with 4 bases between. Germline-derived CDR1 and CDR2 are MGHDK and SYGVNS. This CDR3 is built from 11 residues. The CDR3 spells CASSVAEKLFF. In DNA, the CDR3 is TGTGCCAGCAGTGTGGCTGAAAAACTGTTTTTT.

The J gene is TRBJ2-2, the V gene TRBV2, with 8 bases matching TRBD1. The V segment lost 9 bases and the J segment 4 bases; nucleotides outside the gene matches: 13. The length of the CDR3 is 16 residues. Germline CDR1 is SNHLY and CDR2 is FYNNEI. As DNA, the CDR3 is TGTGCCAGTCATTACTACAGGGGGATGGGCACCGGGGAGCTGTTTTTT. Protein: CASHYYRGMGTGELFF.

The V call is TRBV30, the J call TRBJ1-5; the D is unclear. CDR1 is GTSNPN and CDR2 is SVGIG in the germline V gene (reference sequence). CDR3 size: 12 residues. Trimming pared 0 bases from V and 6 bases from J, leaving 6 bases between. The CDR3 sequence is CAWSVEGQPQHF. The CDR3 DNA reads TGTGCCTGGAGTGTCGAGGGTCAGCCCCAGCATTTT.

This CDR3 is CASSTTAFGYEQYF. In nucleotides, the CDR3 is TGTGCCAGCAGCACGACAGCATTCGGGTACGAGCAGTACTTC. This chain connects TRBV7-2 to TRBJ2-7, with D perhaps matching TRBD1 (5 bases). Germline assignment: CDR1 SGHTA and CDR2 FQGNSA. V lost 5 bases and J lost 4, with 15 bases in between. CDR3 length: 14 residues. Drawing the rest from reference TRBV7-2 and TRBJ2-7, the complete variable domain is GAGVSQSPSNKVTEKGKDVELRCDPISGHTALYWYRQSLGQGLEFLIYFQGNSAPDKSGLPSDRFSAERTGGSVSTLTIQRTQQEDSAVYLCASSTTAFGYEQYFGPGTRLTVT.

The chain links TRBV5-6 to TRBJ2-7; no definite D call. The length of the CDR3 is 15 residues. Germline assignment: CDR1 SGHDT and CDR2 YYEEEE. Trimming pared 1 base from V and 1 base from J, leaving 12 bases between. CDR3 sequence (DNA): TGTGCCAGCAGCTTGTTGAACAGAAGATCCTACGAGCAGTACTTC. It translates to CASSLLNRRSYEQYF.

CDR3 in amino acids: CASSQARGAGNTIYF. In DNA, the CDR3 is TGTGCCAGCAGCCAGGCACGGGGGGCTGGAAACACCATATATTTT. This chain connects TRBV4-2 to TRBJ1-3; D possibly corresponds to TRBD1 (5 bases). The CDR3 is made up of 15 amino acids. Germline V gene lookup returns CDR1 LGHNA and CDR2 YNFKEQ. Trimming cost V 3 bases and J 2 bases, with 11 bases left between them.

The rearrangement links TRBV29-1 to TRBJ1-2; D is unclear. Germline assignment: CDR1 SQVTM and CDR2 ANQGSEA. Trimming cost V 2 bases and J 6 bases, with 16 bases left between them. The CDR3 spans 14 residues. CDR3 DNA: TGCAGCGTTGAAAGGGCTATAAAATGGAATGGCTACACCTTC. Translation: CSVERAIKWNGYTF.

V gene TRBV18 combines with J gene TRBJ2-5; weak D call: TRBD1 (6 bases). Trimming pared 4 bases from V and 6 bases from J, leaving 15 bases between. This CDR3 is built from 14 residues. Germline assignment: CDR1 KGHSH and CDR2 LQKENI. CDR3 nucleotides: TGTGCCAGCTCACACAGGGTTTTTATGAAGACCCAGTACTTC. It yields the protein CASSHRVFMKTQYF.

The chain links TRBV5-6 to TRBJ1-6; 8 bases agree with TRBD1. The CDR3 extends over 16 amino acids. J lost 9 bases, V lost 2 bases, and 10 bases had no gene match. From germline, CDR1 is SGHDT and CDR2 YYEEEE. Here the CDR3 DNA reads TGTGCCAGCAGCTTCCAGGGGGCGCGGCAGGGTTCACCCCTCCACTTT. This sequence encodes CASSFQGARQGSPLHF.

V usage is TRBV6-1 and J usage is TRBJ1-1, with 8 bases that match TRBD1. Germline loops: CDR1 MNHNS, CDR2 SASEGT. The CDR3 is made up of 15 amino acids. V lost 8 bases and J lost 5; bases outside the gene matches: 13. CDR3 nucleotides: TGTGCCAGCGGCCGAGAGTTCGGGACAGGAACTGAAGCTTTCTTT. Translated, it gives CASGREFGTGTEAFF.

The CDR3 DNA reads TGCGCCAGCAGCCAAGAGGTCCCTGGGGCCAACGTCCTGACTTTC. Amino acid sequence: CASSQEVPGANVLTF. The J gene is TRBJ2-6, the V gene TRBV4-1; D gene ambiguous. Germline CDR1 reads MGHRA; CDR2 reads YSYEKL. Deletions cut 0 bases from V and 2 bases from J, with 5 bases between. The CDR3 has 15 amino acids.

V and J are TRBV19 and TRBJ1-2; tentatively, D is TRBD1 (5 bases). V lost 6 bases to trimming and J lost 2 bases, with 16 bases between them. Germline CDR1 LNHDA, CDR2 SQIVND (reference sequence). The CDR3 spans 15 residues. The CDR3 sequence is CASSSPGRGNYGYTF. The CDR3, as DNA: TGTGCCAGTAGCTCCCCGGGGAGGGGAAACTATGGCTACACCTTC.

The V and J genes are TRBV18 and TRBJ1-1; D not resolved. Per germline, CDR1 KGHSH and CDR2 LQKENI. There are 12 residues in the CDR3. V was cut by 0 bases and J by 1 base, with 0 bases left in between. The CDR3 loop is CASSPPNTEAFF. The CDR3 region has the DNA TGTGCCAGCTCACCACCGAACACTGAAGCTTTCTTT.